The rows below give T cell receptor beta chains drawn from one sample of a study of response to subunit inactivated influenza vaccine. Each CDR3 protein is one row after TCRdb ran MiXCR on the RT-PCR reads. This table has hundreds of thousands of distinct CDR3 sequences, less than 20% appearing once. The specimen comprised PBMCs from blood, sampled approximately 5 days after vaccination. These receptors came from a man between 50 and 59 years old who received an inactivated influenza vaccine. CDR3s include the opening cysteine and the closing phenylalanine or tryptophan.

TRBV4-3,CASSQDWGTGGTDTQYF
TRBV29-1,CSVLSGRGETQYF
TRBV28,CASSTDSHYGYTF
TRBV25-1,CASGGTGYTF
TRBV27,CASSSGTVYNSPLHF
TRBV9,CASSVMNNEQFF
TRBV29-1,CSLFLAGVGDTQYF
TRBV12-3/TRBV12-4,CASSPGWRLGEQYF
TRBV18,CASSPSPASGAGANVLTF
TRBV12-3/TRBV12-4,CASSLQGDYEQYF
TRBV4-1,CASSQGPMSGKLFF
TRBV7-2,CASSITGPLLGEQFF
TRBV6-1,CASSLYAPQPGRSSYEQYF